A single T cell receptor (beta chain) is shown here with its context. MiXCR, applied by TCRdb to the 5' RACE reads, yields one record per CDR3 protein. The sample shows more than 1.5 million distinct CDR3 sequences, 25% to 35% of them seen only once. Germline assignment: CDR1 SQVTM and CDR2 ANQGSEA. V lost 5 bases to trimming and J lost 10 bases, with 18 bases between them. This CDR3 is built from 13 residues. This sample is part of a study of identical twins. V gene TRBV29-1 combines with J gene TRBJ2-1, with D tentatively TRBD2 (7 bases). Sequenced sample: cord blood. The receptor comes from a newborn girl in good health. CDR3 in DNA: TGCAGCGTTCTTAATGGGGGGGGCAACGAGCAGTTCTTC. Protein: CSVLNGGGNEQFF.